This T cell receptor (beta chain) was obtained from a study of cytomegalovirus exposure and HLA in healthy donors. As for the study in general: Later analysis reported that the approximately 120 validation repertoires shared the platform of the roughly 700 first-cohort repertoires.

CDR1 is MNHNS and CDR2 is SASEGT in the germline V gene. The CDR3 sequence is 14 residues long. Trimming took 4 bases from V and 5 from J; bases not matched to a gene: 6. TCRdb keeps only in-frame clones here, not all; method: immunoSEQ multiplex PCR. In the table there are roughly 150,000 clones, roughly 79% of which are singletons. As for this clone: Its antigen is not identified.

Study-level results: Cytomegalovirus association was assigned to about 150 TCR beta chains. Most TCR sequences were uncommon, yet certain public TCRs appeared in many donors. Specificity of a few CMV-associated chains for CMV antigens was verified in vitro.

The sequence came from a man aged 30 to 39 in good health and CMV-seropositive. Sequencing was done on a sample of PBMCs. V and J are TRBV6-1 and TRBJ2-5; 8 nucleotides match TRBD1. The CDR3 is CASSGSGGRETQYF. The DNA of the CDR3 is TGTGCCAGCAGTGGGTCAGGGGGCCGGGAGACCCAGTACTTC.